A selection of T cell receptor beta chains follows, all from one sample in a study of T cell responses to AZD1222 COVID-19 vaccine. Using immunoSEQ multiplex PCR, the repertoire was profiled, and TCRdb retains in-frame clones only, with some absent. Here the sample spans roughly 160,000 clones, around 89% being singletons. The specimen comprised peripheral blood, sampled on day 0 of AZD1222 vaccination. The source of these receptors is an adult in good health. Both conserved end residues are part of each CDR3. The D gene is left open where the match is weak. Size tells how often a clone was seen (once, few, many) or the class of an expanded clone, and some rows leave it out.

v_call,d_call,j_call,clone_size,cdr3_aa,cdr3_nt
TRBV5-4,TRBD1,TRBJ1-2,once,CASRAGTGLPTGYTF,TGTGCCAGCAGAGCTGGGACAGGGCTCCCGACGGGCTACACCTTC
TRBV5-1,-,TRBJ2-1,-,CASSLTGYSSYNEQFF,TGCGCCAGCAGCTTAACAGGGTATAGTTCCTACAATGAGCAGTTCTTC
TRBV27,-,TRBJ2-2,-,CASWAEANTGELFF,TGTGCCAGCTGGGCCGAGGCTAACACCGGGGAGCTGTTTTTT
TRBV7-3,-,TRBJ2-2,-,CASSLSWVANTGELFF,TGTGCCAGCAGCTTAAGTTGGGTAGCGAACACCGGGGAGCTGTTTTTT
TRBV5-1,-,TRBJ1-1,-,CASSLEGLEAFF,TGCGCCAGCAGCTTGGAGGGGCTTGAAGCTTTCTTT
TRBV28,TRBD2,TRBJ2-1,-,CASGSQVAGRHNEQFF,TGTGCCAGCGGCTCCCAGGTAGCGGGACGCCACAATGAGCAGTTCTTC
TRBV7-8,-,TRBJ1-4,-,CASSFSARGEKLFF,TGTGCCAGCAGCTTTTCCGCTCGTGGTGAAAAACTGTTTTTT
TRBV3-1/TRBV3-2,-,TRBJ1-6,once,CASSQGGSPLHF,TGTGCCAGCAGCCAAGGTGGCTCACCCCTCCACTTT
TRBV27,TRBD2,TRBJ2-5,-,CASSLSGGVSQTQYF,TGTGCCAGCAGCTTGAGCGGGGGGGTTTCGCAGACCCAGTACTTC
TRBV15,-,TRBJ1-4,-,CATSRQGPNEKLFF,TGTGCCACCAGCAGACAGGGGCCTAATGAAAAACTGTTTTTT
TRBV13,-,TRBJ2-7,-,CASSALGSRPYEQYF,TGTGCCAGCAGCGCCCTCGGTTCGCGTCCCTACGAGCAGTACTTC
TRBV7-2,TRBD1,TRBJ2-7,-,CASSFFWDRTYEQYF,TGTGCCAGCAGCTTCTTCTGGGACAGGACCTACGAGCAGTACTTC
TRBV7-8,TRBD2,TRBJ2-1,-,CASSLEAGGVREQFF,TGTGCCAGCAGCTTAGAGGCCGGGGGGGTACGGGAGCAGTTCTTC
TRBV28,-,TRBJ1-5,-,CASTLDTGNQPQHF,TGTGCCAGCACCCTGGACACGGGCAATCAGCCCCAGCATTTT
TRBV19,TRBD1,TRBJ2-3,-,CASSIELTGGTDTQYF,TGTGCCAGTAGTATAGAGCTGACAGGGGGCACAGATACGCAGTATTTT
TRBV7-9,-,TRBJ1-1,-,CASSKTGDTEAFF,TGTGCCAGCAGTAAGACGGGAGACACTGAAGCTTTCTTT
TRBV27,-,TRBJ2-3,-,CASSLGTDTQYF,TGTGCCAGCAGTTTGGGCACAGATACGCAGTATTTT
TRBV7-3,TRBD2,TRBJ2-3,-,CASSASAPGLAGGLTDTQYF,TGTGCCAGCAGCGCCTCAGCCCCGGGACTAGCGGGGGGACTCACAGATACGCAGTATTTT
TRBV10-3,-,TRBJ2-5,once,CAISESGSQETQYF,TGTGCCATCAGTGAGTCTGGCAGTCAAGAGACCCAGTACTTC
TRBV3-1/TRBV3-2,-,TRBJ1-2,-,CASSQGPLSGGYTF,TGTGCCAGCAGCCAAGGCCCATTATCAGGTGGCTACACCTTC
TRBV9,-,TRBJ1-4,-,CASSGRYATNEKLFF,TGTGCCAGCAGCGGACGGTATGCAACTAATGAAAAACTGTTTTTT
TRBV6-5,-,TRBJ1-1,-,CASSYFAGANTEAFF,TGTGCCAGCAGTTACTTTGCAGGGGCGAACACTGAAGCTTTCTTT
TRBV28,TRBD1,TRBJ2-3,-,CASGAPTHRGGPTDTQYF,TGTGCCAGCGGGGCGCCGACCCACAGGGGTGGACCCACAGATACGCAGTATTTT
TRBV9,-,TRBJ1-3,-,CASGGSRGNTIYF,TGTGCCAGTGGAGGTTCGCGTGGAAACACCATATATTTT
TRBV19,TRBD1,TRBJ1-2,-,CASRTTGDYGYTF,TGTGCCAGTAGGACTACAGGGGACTATGGCTACACCTTC
TRBV6-5,-,TRBJ2-3,-,CASRGSATGTDTQYF,TGTGCCAGCAGAGGTTCGGCGACAGGCACAGATACGCAGTATTTT
TRBV5-8,-,TRBJ2-5,-,CASSVKLAYQETQYF,TGTGCCAGCAGCGTCAAACTGGCCTACCAAGAGACCCAGTACTTC
TRBV28,TRBD1,TRBJ1-2,once,CASSPGTGRDYGYTF,TGTGCCAGCAGCCCAGGGACAGGGCGTGACTATGGCTACACCTTC
TRBV4-1,-,TRBJ2-6,-,CASSQVFSTGANVLTF,TGCGCCAGCAGCCAAGTTTTTTCTACTGGGGCCAACGTCCTGACTTTC
TRBV18,-,TRBJ1-1,-,CASKRAANTEAFF,TGTGCCAGCAAACGGGCAGCGAACACTGAAGCTTTCTTT
TRBV7-3,-,TRBJ1-1,-,CASSLTVDTEAFF,TGTGCCAGCAGCTTAACAGTAGATACTGAAGCTTTCTTT
TRBV6-6,-,TRBJ1-2,-,CASHSPGRIYGYTF,TGTGCCAGCCATTCCCCGGGCAGAATCTATGGCTACACCTTC
TRBV14,-,TRBJ1-3,-,CASSQVNTIYF,TGTGCCAGCAGCCAAGTGAACACCATATATTTT
TRBV6-1,-,TRBJ1-4,-,CASSDGATNEKLFF,TGTGCCAGCAGTGACGGAGCAACTAATGAAAAACTGTTTTTT
TRBV30,-,TRBJ2-7,-,CAWSTQGGSYEQYF,TGTGCCTGGAGTACCCAAGGCGGCTCCTACGAGCAGTACTTC
TRBV4-2,-,TRBJ1-5,-,CASREAHGAGQPQHF,TGTGCCAGCAGGGAAGCCCACGGGGCAGGACAGCCCCAGCATTTT
TRBV5-1,-,TRBJ2-3,-,CASSLTSTSTDTQYF,TGCGCCAGCAGCTTGACTTCCACTAGCACAGATACGCAGTATTTT
TRBV7-3,-,TRBJ2-7,once,CASSLSRTDEQYF,TGTGCCAGCAGCTTAAGTAGGACAGACGAGCAGTACTTC
TRBV6-5,-,TRBJ1-4,-,CASRPGTLANEKLFF,TGTGCCAGCAGGCCCGGGACGCTTGCTAATGAAAAACTGTTTTTT
TRBV18,-,TRBJ1-3,-,CASSPRQGTPSGNTIYF,TGTGCCAGCTCACCAAGGCAGGGTACACCTTCTGGAAACACCATATATTTT
TRBV5-1,-,TRBJ2-5,-,CASSFGRLETQYF,TGCGCCAGCAGCTTTGGCCGTCTCGAGACCCAGTACTTC
TRBV4-3,-,TRBJ2-5,few,CASSQDLDSQETQYF,TGCGCCAGCAGCCAAGATCTGGACAGCCAAGAGACCCAGTACTTC
TRBV7-2,-,TRBJ1-6,-,CASSFGRSAVYSPLHF,TGTGCCAGCAGCTTCGGCAGGTCCGCGGTGTACTCACCCCTCCACTTT
TRBV19,-,TRBJ1-6,-,CASSTLQGPLHF,TGTGCCAGTAGTACCCTACAAGGGCCCCTCCACTTT
TRBV11-3,-,TRBJ2-3,-,CASSSSPLSQGSSDTQYF,TGTGCCAGCAGCTCCTCGCCTCTTTCTCAGGGATCATCAGATACGCAGTATTTT
TRBV11-2,TRBD2,TRBJ2-5,-,CASSLLSGGETQYF,TGTGCCAGCAGCTTACTCTCGGGGGGGGAGACCCAGTACTTC
TRBV2,TRBD1,TRBJ2-7,-,CASSQTGAEGYF,TGTGCCAGCAGTCAGACAGGGGCGGAGGGGTACTTC
TRBV2,-,TRBJ2-3,-,CASSGGAAGADTQYF,TGTGCCAGCAGTGGGGGGGCAGCGGGCGCAGATACGCAGTATTTT
TRBV18,-,TRBJ1-5,-,CASSPEGVNQPQHF,TGTGCCAGCTCACCAGAGGGAGTCAATCAGCCCCAGCATTTT
TRBV2,TRBD1,TRBJ2-3,-,CASSQDRELGTDTQYF,TGTGCCAGCAGTCAGGACAGGGAACTTGGCACAGATACGCAGTATTTT
TRBV4-3,-,TRBJ1-5,-,CASSQDTGEGNQPQHF,TGCGCCAGCAGCCAAGATACGGGGGAGGGCAATCAGCCCCAGCATTTT
TRBV9,-,TRBJ1-2,-,CASSVAPGLEYGYTF,TGTGCCAGCAGCGTAGCCCCAGGATTGGAGTATGGCTACACCTTC